This T cell receptor (beta chain) was observed in a study of a mutant IDH1 vaccine in newly diagnosed glioma. On the study more broadly: Vaccination of patients was performed eight times, in weeks 1, 3, 5, 7, 11, 15, 19 and 23. Treated patients comprised 62.5% males and 37.5% females, mean age roughly 37 years.

As for this clone: The antigen is undetermined.

Libraries were prepared by immunoSEQ multiplex PCR; TCRdb keeps only in-frame clonotypes and omits some of them. Counted here are about 29,000 clones, 75% to 90% occurring once; the ten biggest clones make up around 8%. The CDR3 loop spans 15 amino acids. V was clipped by 6 bases and J by 0 bases; unmatched bases: 4. CDR1 is MNHEY, CDR2 SVGAGI, per germline. The time point denotes: week 23, last vaccination. The vaccine gave 300 ug of a 20-mer mutant IDH1 peptide subcutaneously per dose. The starting material was PBMCs, obtained from a glioma patient whose treatment included an IDH1 peptide vaccine. This chain connects TRBV6-5 to TRBJ2-1, with 8 bases that match TRBD1. This TCR derives from a woman in her late teens or twenties with glioma. The CDR3 loop reads CASSIGQGSYNEQFF. The CDR3 nucleotides are TGTGCCAGCAGCATCGGACAGGGCTCCTACAATGAGCAGTTCTTC.